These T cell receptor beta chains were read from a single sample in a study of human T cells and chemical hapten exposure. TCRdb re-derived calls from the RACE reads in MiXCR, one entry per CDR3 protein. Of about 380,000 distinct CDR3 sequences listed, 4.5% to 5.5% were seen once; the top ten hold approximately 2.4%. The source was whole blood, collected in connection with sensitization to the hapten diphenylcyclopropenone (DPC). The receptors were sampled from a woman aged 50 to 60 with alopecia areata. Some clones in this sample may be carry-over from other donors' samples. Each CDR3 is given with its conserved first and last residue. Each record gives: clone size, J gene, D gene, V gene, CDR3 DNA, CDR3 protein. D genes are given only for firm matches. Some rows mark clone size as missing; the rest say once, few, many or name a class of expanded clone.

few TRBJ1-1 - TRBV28 TGTGCCAGCAGTCCGGACCCCGGGGGAGCAGTTGAAGCTTTCTTT CASSPDPGGAVEAFF
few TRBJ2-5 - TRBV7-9 TGTGCCAGCAGCTTAGCGGGCCGCTCCCACGGGTTGGAGACCCAGTACTTC CASSLAGRSHGLETQYF
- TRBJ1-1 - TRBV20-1 TGCAGTGCTAGAGATCAGGCCGGCCGTGCGTCTGAAGCTTTCTTT CSARDQAGRASEAFF
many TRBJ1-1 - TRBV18 TGTGCCAGCTCGCCTATCAATCGAGGGGCTGAAGCTTTCTTT CASSPINRGAEAFF
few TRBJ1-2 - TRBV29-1 TGCAGCGTTGAATTGGGGGACTATGGCTACACCTTC CSVELGDYGYTF
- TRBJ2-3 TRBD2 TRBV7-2 TGTGCCAGCAGATGGGGTCTAGCGGGAGCGGATACGCAGTATTTT CASRWGLAGADTQYF
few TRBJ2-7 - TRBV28 TGTGCCAGCAGACCCCCGGCAGGGGCCGAGCAGTACTTC CASRPPAGAEQYF
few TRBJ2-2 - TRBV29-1 TGCAGCGTTCTCGGTGGACAGTTTTTGGGGGAGCTGTTTTTT CSVLGGQFLGELFF
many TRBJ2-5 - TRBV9 TGTGCCAGCAGCGTAACAGGCCTGATAGAAGAGACCCAGTACTTC CASSVTGLIEETQYF
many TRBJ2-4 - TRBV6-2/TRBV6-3 TGTGCCAGCAGCTTGGCCCTCTACAGCATTCAGTACTTC CASSLALYSIQYF
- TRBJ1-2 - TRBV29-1 TGCAGCGTGCCCGACGGGGTCCCGCCCAATGGCTACACCTTC CSVPDGVPPNGYTF
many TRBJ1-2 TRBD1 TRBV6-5 TGTGCCAGCAGTTATAGGGGGCGGTCCGATGGCTACACCTTC CASSYRGRSDGYTF
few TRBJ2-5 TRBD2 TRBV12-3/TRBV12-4 TGTGCCAGCAGTTTAGGGATGGTAGCGGGGAACCAGTACTTC CASSLGMVAGNQYF
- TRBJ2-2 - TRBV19 TGTGCCAGTACCTCATCGGGGGACCTTAACACCGGGGAGCTGTTTTTT CASTSSGDLNTGELFF
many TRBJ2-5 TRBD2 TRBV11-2 TGTGCCAGCAGCTTTGGGCCGGGAGGGCAAGAGACCCAGTACTTC CASSFGPGGQETQYF
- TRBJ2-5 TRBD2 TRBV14 TGTGCCAGCAGCCAAGAGAATAGCGGGGGCTCAGGAGGGACCCAGTACTTC CASSQENSGGSGGTQYF
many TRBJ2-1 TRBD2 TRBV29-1 TGCAGCGTCCCTAGCGGGAGAGCGTACAATGAGCAGTTCTTC CSVPSGRAYNEQFF
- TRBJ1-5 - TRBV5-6 TGTGCCAGCAGCGCGACCCGTTATAGGACCGGGAATCAGCCCCAGCATTTT CASSATRYRTGNQPQHF
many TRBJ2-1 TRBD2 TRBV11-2 TGTGCCAGCAGCTTACTAGCGGGGGCTGATGAGCAGTTCTTC CASSLLAGADEQFF
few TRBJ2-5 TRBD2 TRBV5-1 TGCGCCAGCAGTGCCAGACCCAGAGCGGGACAAGAGACCCAGTACTTC CASSARPRAGQETQYF
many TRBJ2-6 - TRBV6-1 TGTGCCAGCTCTCCCGACGGGGGCTCGAGCTCTGGGGCCAACGTCCTGACTTTC CASSPDGGSSSGANVLTF
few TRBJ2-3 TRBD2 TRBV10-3 TGTGCCACCGTTACCCAAGCGGGAACGGGCCCAGATACGCAGTATTTT CATVTQAGTGPDTQYF